The 18 T cell receptor beta chains in this list originate from one sample, sequenced in a study of T cell repertoires in cytomegalovirus infection. Which antigens these TCRs recognize remains unknown. Each CDR3 protein gets one entry after TCRdb re-called the reads with MiXCR. Of around 360,000 distinct CDR3 sequences listed, roughly 36% were seen once; the top ten hold roughly 14%. This sample comprised cultured PBMCs, obtained from culture after CMV antigen stimulation. The receptors come from a human donor in good health (CMV status not recorded). Some clones in this sample may be carry-over from other donors' samples.

This clonotype was observed a handful of times. The V gene is TRBV7-6, the J gene TRBJ2-5, with D perhaps TRBD2 (6 bases). V dropped 3 bases and J dropped 5 bases, with 19 bases sitting between them. The CDR3 is made up of 16 amino acids. CDR1 is SGHVS and CDR2 is FNYEAQ in the germline V gene. CDR3 sequence reads: CASSLGFGGEGETQYF. CDR3 DNA: TGTGCCAGCAGCTTGGGTTTCGGGGGAGAGGGGGAGACCCAGTACTTC.

This clonotype was recorded a few times. The rearrangement uses TRBV6-2 or TRBV6-3 and TRBJ2-2, with 7 bases matching TRBD2. Germline V CDR1 and CDR2: MNHEY, SVGEGT. The junction had 14 bases not matched to a gene; V was cut back by 5 bases and J by 11 bases. The CDR3 loop spans 15 amino acids. This CDR3 is CASSPRSGMGGELFF. DNA for the CDR3: TGTGCCAGCAGTCCTCGGAGCGGGATGGGGGGAGAGCTGTTTTTT.

The chain links TRBV3-1 to TRBJ1-1; D perhaps matches TRBD1 (6 bases). The germline CDR1 and CDR2 sequences are LGHDT and YNNKEL (reference sequence). This CDR3 region has 15 residues. Trimming stripped 4 bases from V and 1 base from J, with 13 bases between. The CDR3 bases are TGTGCCAGCAGCCCCTTCGGACAGACGAACACTGAAGCTTTCTTT. It translates to CASSPFGQTNTEAFF.

The sample holds a few counts of this clonotype. The V and J genes are TRBV5-4 and TRBJ2-7; 8 bases match TRBD1. Germline V lookup: CDR1 SGHNT, CDR2 YYREEE (reference sequence). V lost 4 bases, J lost 2 bases, and 11 bases stayed unmatched. The CDR3 totals 16 residues. The CDR3 DNA is TGTGCCAGCAGCCTAAACGGACAGGGAGGCGCCTACGAGCAGTACTTC. Its protein product is CASSLNGQGGAYEQYF.

CDR3 nucleotides: TGCGCCAGCAGCCAAGTAGGGGCGTCCCAGAACTATGGCTACACCTTC. Amino acid sequence: CASSQVGASQNYGYTF. The chain employs TRBV4-1 and TRBJ1-2; the D gene is possibly TRBD1 (5 bases). Between the trimmed V and J ends, which lost 1 base and 2 bases, there was a span of 14 bases. Germline V gene sequence: CDR1 MGHRA, CDR2 YSYEKL. The CDR3 is 16 residues long.

This clonotype has a count of ten or more. This chain connects TRBV7-9 to TRBJ2-1; the match to TRBD1 covers 10 bases. The CDR3 is 16 residues long. V shed 11 bases and J 6 bases; nucleotides not matched to a gene: 16. CDR1 and CDR2 from the germline V gene are SEHNR and FQNEAQ (reference sequence). The CDR3, as DNA: TGTGCCTCGACAGGGGACAGGGGTGTACAGGCCAATGAGCAGTTCTTC. Amino acid sequence: CASTGDRGVQANEQFF.

The chain uses TRBV20-1 and TRBJ2-1, with a weak D call TRBD2 (5 bases). Trimming left V 5 bases short and J 0 bases short, with 17 bases between. The CDR3 length is 16 residues. Germline V lookup: CDR1 DFQATT, CDR2 SNEGSKA (reference sequence). The CDR3 bases are TGCAGTGCTCCCTCCCCCCCAGCGGACTCCTACAATGAGCAGTTCTTC. Translation: CSAPSPPADSYNEQFF.

V and J are TRBV6-2 or TRBV6-3 and TRBJ2-7; D is unresolved. V was cut by 5 bases and J by 3 bases, with 11 bases left in between. The CDR3 contains 13 residues. Germline CDR1 reads MNHEY; CDR2 reads SVGEGT. CDR3 sequence (DNA): TGTGCCAGCAGTCAGCTAGAAATCTACGAGCAGTACTTC. This gives the protein CASSQLEIYEQYF.

V gene TRBV5-1 combines with J gene TRBJ2-2, with D possibly being TRBD2 (6 bases). The germline V gene encodes CDR1 SGHRS and CDR2 YFSETQ. The CDR3 extends over 17 amino acids. The V and J ends lost 3 bases and 6 bases respectively, with 21 bases between them. The CDR3 sequence is CASSWGTDHLNAGELFF. In DNA, the CDR3 is TGCGCCAGCAGCTGGGGGACTGACCACCTTAACGCCGGGGAGCTGTTTTTT. Looking up the rest from reference TRBV5-1 and TRBJ2-2 gives the full variable domain: KAGVTQTPRYLIKTRGQQVTLSCSPISGHRSVSWYQQTPGQGLQFLFEYFSETQRNKGNFPGRFSGRQFSNSRSEMNVSTLELGDSALYLCASSWGTDHLNAGELFFGEGSRLTVL.

The genes are TRBV4-2 and TRBJ1-4; TRBD1 matches 10 bases. Germline lookup yields CDR1 LGHNA and CDR2 YNFKEQ. The CDR3 covers 14 residues. J lost 8 bases, V lost 4 bases, and 4 bases had no gene match. Here the CDR3 reads CASSPTGGGEKLFF. CDR3 nucleotides: TGTGCCAGCAGCCCGACAGGGGGCGGAGAAAAACTGTTTTTT.

In this sample, this clonotype turned up a few times. The chain recombines TRBV12-3 or TRBV12-4 with TRBJ1-2; weak D call: TRBD1 (5 bases). The V end lost 7 bases, the J end lost 7 bases, and 16 bases lay between the germline ends. CDR3 length equals 13 residues. CDR3 in DNA: TGTGCCAGCAATTTCGCCGGGGCAGCTGGCTACACCTTC. Translating gives CASNFAGAAGYTF.

The chain employs TRBV25-1 and TRBJ1-6; 9 bases fit TRBD1. The germline V gene has CDR1 MGHDK and CDR2 SYGVNS. The V and J ends lost 4 bases and 7 bases, in that order; junction bases with no gene match: 5. The CDR3 has 15 residues. CDR3 protein: CASSAQGALNSPLHF. The CDR3 DNA reads TGTGCCAGCAGTGCACAGGGGGCTTTGAATTCACCCCTCCACTTT.

This clonotype was observed a handful of times. J is TRBJ1-1 and V is TRBV24-1, with D perhaps matching TRBD1 (5 bases). The CDR3 has 14 residues. CDR1 is KGHDR, CDR2 SFDVKD, per germline. V was cut by 4 bases and J by 1 base, with 9 bases left in between. CDR3 region: CATSETTANTEAFF. CDR3 coding DNA: TGTGCCACCAGTGAAACGACAGCGAACACTGAAGCTTTCTTT.

The chain joins TRBV29-1 to TRBJ1-5; D remains ambiguous. The V end was cut by 7 bases, the J end by 2 bases, with 12 bases between. Per germline, CDR1 SQVTM and CDR2 ANQGSEA. The CDR3 has 13 amino acids. CDR3 in amino acids: CSARDDGNQPQHF. Written as DNA, the CDR3 is TGCAGCGCCCGGGATGATGGCAATCAGCCCCAGCATTTT.

This clonotype was seen a handful of times. V gene TRBV5-6 combines with J gene TRBJ2-7, with D tentatively TRBD1 or TRBD2 (5 bases each). The CDR3 runs to 13 residues. The V gene's germline CDR1 is SGHDT and CDR2 YYEEEE. V lost 0 bases to trimming and J lost 4 bases, with 8 bases between them. The CDR3 region is CASSLEGPYEQYF. The CDR3 region has the DNA TGTGCCAGCAGCTTGGAGGGACCTTACGAGCAGTACTTC. The complete variable domain, with remaining parts taken from reference TRBV5-6 and TRBJ2-7, reads DAGVTQSPTHLIKTRGQQVTLRCSPKSGHDTVSWYQQALGQGPQFIFQYYEEEERQRGNFPDRFSGHQFPNYSSELNVNALLLGDSALYLCASSLEGPYEQYFGPGTRLTVT.

There are a few counts of this clonotype. V usage is TRBV6-1 and J usage is TRBJ2-1, with 14 nucleotides matching TRBD2. From germline, CDR1 is MNHNS and CDR2 SASEGT. CDR3 size: 18 residues. With V trimmed by 5 bases and J by 1 base, 7 bases remained unmatched. The CDR3 DNA sequence: TGTGCCAGCAGTACGGAGACTAGCGGGAGGGGGTCCTACAATGAGCAGTTCTTC. Protein product: CASSTETSGRGSYNEQFF.

This clonotype was recorded only once. Since a much larger clone is just one base distant, this may be a read error. The chain employs TRBV19 and TRBJ2-1, with a tentative D call TRBD2 (6 bases). Germline values: CDR1 LNHDA, CDR2 SQIVND (reference sequence). This CDR3 comprises 13 residues. The CDR3 protein is CPSSIGLADEQFF. The CDR3 DNA reads as TGTCCCAGTAGTATTGGTTTAGCGGATGAGCAGTTCTTC.

Many counts were recorded for this clonotype. The V call is TRBV7-2, the J call TRBJ2-3, with 9 nucleotides matching TRBD2. CDR3 size: 16 residues. Germline V gives CDR1 SGHTA, CDR2 FQGNSA. The V segment lost 4 bases and the J segment 2 bases; nucleotides outside the gene matches: 7. The CDR3: CASSSLREGLTDTQYF. The CDR3 DNA is TGTGCCAGCAGCTCCTTGCGGGAGGGACTCACAGATACGCAGTATTTT.